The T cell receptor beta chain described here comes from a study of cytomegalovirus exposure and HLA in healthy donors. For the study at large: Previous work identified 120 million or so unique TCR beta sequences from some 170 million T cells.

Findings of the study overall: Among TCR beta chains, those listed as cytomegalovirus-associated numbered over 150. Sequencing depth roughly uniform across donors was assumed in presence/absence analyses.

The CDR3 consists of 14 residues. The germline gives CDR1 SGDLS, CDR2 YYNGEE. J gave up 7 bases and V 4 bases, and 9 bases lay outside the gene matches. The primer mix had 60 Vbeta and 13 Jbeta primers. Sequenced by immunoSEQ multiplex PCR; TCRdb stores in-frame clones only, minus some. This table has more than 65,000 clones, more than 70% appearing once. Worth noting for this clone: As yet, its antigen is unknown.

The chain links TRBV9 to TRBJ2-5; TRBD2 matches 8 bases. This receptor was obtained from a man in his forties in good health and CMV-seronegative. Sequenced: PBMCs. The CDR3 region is CASSSGGTIWTQYF. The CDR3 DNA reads TGTGCCAGCAGCAGCGGGGGAACCATTTGGACCCAGTACTTC.